This T cell receptor beta chain stems from a study of T cell changes during pregnancy in multiple sclerosis (dated by TCRdb to between 2017 and 2020). For the wider study: The study looked at changes in the T cell repertoire across pregnancy in women with multiple sclerosis.

CDR1 and CDR2, per the germline V gene, are MDHEN and SYDVKM. CDR3 length: 15 amino acids, cysteine to phenylalanine. The sequence is cut down to CDR3 DNA, 45 bases in frame from base 1. Clipping removes 3 bases from V and 0 bases from J, with 4 as the unmatched junction base count. Library preparation employed the immunoSEQ multiplex PCR assay. TCRdb provides this immuneACCESS table in a form limited to in-frame rearrangements. Some clones are lacking; in checked studies, under half of them reflect an unresolved V gene, and why the rest are absent is not known. This sample holds about 40,000 clones; 80% to 90% were observed only once. Clones ranked in the top ten supply 1.2% of the sample. This clone occurred once. What antigen it recognizes has not been identified. Base-call qualities are not available, and no considerably larger clone is one nucleotide away.

Here the sequenced sample was CD4+ T cells from peripheral blood mononuclear cells, taken before pregnancy. This sequence was found in a female donor with multiple sclerosis, enrolled in a pregnancy study. The chain was built from TRBV28 and TRBJ1-2, and 7 junction bases match TRBD1. The DNA is TGTGCCAGCAGTTTGGGAGACAGGGCTAACTATGGCTACACCTTC. It specifies CASSLGDRANYGYTF.